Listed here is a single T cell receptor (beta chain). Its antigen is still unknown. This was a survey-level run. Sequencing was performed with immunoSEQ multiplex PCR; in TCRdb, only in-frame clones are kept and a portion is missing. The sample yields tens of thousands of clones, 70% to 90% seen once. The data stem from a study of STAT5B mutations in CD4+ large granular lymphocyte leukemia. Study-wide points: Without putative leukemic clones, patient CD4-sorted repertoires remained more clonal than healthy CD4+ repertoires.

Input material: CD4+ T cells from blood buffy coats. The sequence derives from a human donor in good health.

CDR3 sequence reads: CSVEGTSLETQYF. CDR3 nucleotide sequence: TGCAGCGTTGAAGGGACTAGCCTGGAGACCCAGTACTTC. The J gene is TRBJ2-5, the V gene TRBV29-1; TRBD2 matches at 8 bases. Germline-derived CDR1 and CDR2 are SQVTM and ANQGSEA. The junction had 3 bases not matched to a gene; V was cut back by 1 base and J by 5 bases. This CDR3 region has 13 residues.